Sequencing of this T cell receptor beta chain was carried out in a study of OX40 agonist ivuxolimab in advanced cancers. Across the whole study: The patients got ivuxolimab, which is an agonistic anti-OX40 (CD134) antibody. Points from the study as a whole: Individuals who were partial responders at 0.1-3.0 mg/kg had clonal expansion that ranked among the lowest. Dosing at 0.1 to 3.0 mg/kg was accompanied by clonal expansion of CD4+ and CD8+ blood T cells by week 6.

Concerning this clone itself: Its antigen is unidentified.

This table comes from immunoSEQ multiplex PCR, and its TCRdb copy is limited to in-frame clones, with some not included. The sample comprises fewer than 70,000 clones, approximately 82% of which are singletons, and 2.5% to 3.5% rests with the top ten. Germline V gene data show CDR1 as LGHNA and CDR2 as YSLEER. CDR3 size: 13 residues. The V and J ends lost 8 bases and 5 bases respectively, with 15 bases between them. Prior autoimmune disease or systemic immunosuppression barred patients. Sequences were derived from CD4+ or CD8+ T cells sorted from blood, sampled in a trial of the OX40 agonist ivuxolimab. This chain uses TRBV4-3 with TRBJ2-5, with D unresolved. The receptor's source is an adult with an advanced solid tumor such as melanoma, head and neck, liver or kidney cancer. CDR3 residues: CASAPSFGETQYF. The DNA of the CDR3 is TGCGCCAGCGCCCCATCCTTTGGGGAGACCCAGTACTTC.